This TCR beta chain stems from a study of response to subunit inactivated influenza vaccine. Study-wide results and limits: Authors suggested each seasonal flu vaccination may recruit only limited numbers of new T cells.

Turning to this clonotype: The antigen remains unidentified.

TCRdb processed the RT-PCR reads anew with MiXCR; each CDR3 protein has one entry. The data hold more than 450,000 distinct CDR3 sequences, with 7.6% observed a single time. Trimming took 4 bases from V and 1 from J; bases not matched to a gene: 9. This CDR3 contains 17 residues. CDR1 SGHTA and CDR2 FQGNSA come from the germline V gene. The material was PBMCs from blood, obtained 23 to 25 months after vaccination. This TCR was sampled from a man between 50 and 70 years old who received an inactivated influenza vaccine. The chain couples TRBV7-2 to TRBJ2-3; 9 bases align to TRBD2. The CDR3 here is CASSSTRLAAGTDTQYF. The CDR3 DNA sequence: TGTGCCAGCAGCTCAACACGACTAGCGGCAGGCACAGATACGCAGTATTTT. Variable domain in full (rest from reference TRBV7-2 and TRBJ2-3): GAGVSQSPSNKVTEKGKDVELRCDPISGHTALYWYRQSLGQGLEFLIYFQGNSAPDKSGLPSDRFSAERTGGSVSTLTIQRTQQEDSAVYLCASSSTRLAAGTDTQYFGPGTRLTVL.